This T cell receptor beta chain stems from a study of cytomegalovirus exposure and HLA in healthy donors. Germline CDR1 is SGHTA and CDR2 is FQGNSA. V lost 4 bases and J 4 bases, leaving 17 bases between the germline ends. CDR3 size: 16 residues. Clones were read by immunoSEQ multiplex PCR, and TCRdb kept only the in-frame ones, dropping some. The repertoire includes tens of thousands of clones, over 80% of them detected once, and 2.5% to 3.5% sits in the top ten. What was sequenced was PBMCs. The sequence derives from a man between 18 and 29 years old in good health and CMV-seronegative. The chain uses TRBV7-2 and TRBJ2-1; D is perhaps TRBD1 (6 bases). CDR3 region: CASSSTGWGNYNEQFF. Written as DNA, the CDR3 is TGTGCCAGCAGCTCGACAGGCTGGGGAAATTACAATGAGCAGTTCTTC.